Below, 8 T cell receptor beta chains from the same sample are listed, as sequenced in a study of CD8 T cells in ankylosing spondylitis. TCRdb passed the 5' RACE reads through MiXCR, listing each CDR3 protein once. This table holds approximately 220,000 distinct CDR3 sequences, roughly a tenth found once. The sequenced sample was blood, either unsorted or a sorted T cell fraction (not recorded which). The origin of the receptors is a male donor with ankylosing spondylitis or in good health (not recorded which).

This clonotype appeared many times. The J gene is TRBJ1-1, the V gene TRBV5-1, with D perhaps TRBD1 (6 bases). The CDR3 sequence is 14 residues long. Trimming took 1 base from V and 2 from J, leaving 9 bases between them. CDR1 and CDR2 (germline): SGHRS, YFSETQ. DNA of the CDR3: TGCGCCAGCAGCTTGAGGGGGATTAACACTGAAGCTTTCTTT. It specifies CASSLRGINTEAFF.

Concerning this clonotype: A read error may produce the germline difference seen at one junction end. V gene TRBV7-2 combines with J gene TRBJ1-5, with D uncertain. Germline V CDR1 and CDR2: SGHTA, FQGNSA. This CDR3 contains 14 residues. The CDR3 coding sequence is TGTGCCAGCAGCTTAGAACGCAGCAATCATCCCCAGCATTTT. Translation gives CASSLERSNHPQHF.

Ten or more counts support this clonotype. V is TRBV7-2 and J is TRBJ1-2; no clear D gene. V lost 5 bases and J 2 bases, leaving 12 bases between the germline ends. Per germline, CDR1 SGHTA and CDR2 FQGNSA. The CDR3 runs 14 residues. The CDR3 coding sequence is TGTGCCAGCAGCCAAGGGTGGACCAACTATGGCTACACCTTC. Protein product: CASSQGWTNYGYTF.

This clonotype showed up just a few times. The rearrangement uses TRBV5-1 and TRBJ1-1; maybe TRBD1 (6 bases). Trimming left V 1 base short and J 4 bases short, with 14 bases between. Germline loops: CDR1 SGHRS, CDR2 YFSETQ. CDR3 length: 15 residues. The CDR3 region is CASSLFQGRSTEAFF. CDR3 DNA sequence: TGCGCCAGCAGCTTGTTCCAGGGGAGGAGCACTGAAGCTTTCTTT.

This clonotype occurred a few times. The V call is TRBV24-1, the J call TRBJ2-2; 9 nucleotides line up with TRBD2. V gave up 3 bases and J gave up 5 bases; unmatched junction bases: 6. The germline CDR1 and CDR2 sequences are KGHDR and SFDVKD. CDR3 length: 16 residues. CDR3 in amino acids: CATSDLAGSLTGELFF. For the CDR3, the DNA is TGTGCCACCAGTGATCTAGCGGGGAGCCTTACCGGGGAGCTGTTTTTT.

In its sample, this clonotype was seen many times. The chain has TRBV5-1 and TRBJ2-5; perhaps D is TRBD1 or TRBD2 (5 bases each). The CDR3 totals 14 residues. Germline V CDR1 and CDR2: SGHRS, YFSETQ. Between the trimmed V and J ends, which lost 7 bases and 3 bases, there was a span of 16 bases. DNA of the CDR3: TGCGCCAGCTTTACCGGGACCCCCGAAGAGACCCAGTACTTC. Translating gives CASFTGTPEETQYF.

This clonotype occurred a few times. This chain links TRBV28 with TRBJ1-2; no firm D call. The CDR3 has 13 amino acids. From germline, CDR1 is MDHEN and CDR2 SYDVKM. Between the trimmed V and J ends, which lost 6 bases and 8 bases, there was a span of 16 bases. The CDR3 sequence is CASRGGVSTGYTF. CDR3 sequence (DNA): TGTGCCAGCAGGGGCGGGGTCAGCACCGGCTACACCTTC.

This clonotype was observed at least ten times. The rearrangement uses TRBV6-1 and TRBJ2-3, with TRBD1 matching 7 bases. V shed 3 bases and J 13 bases; nucleotides not matched to a gene: 4. The CDR3 contains 11 residues. CDR1 is MNHNS, CDR2 SASEGT, per germline. In DNA form, the CDR3 reads TGTGCCAGCAGTGAGGCGACAGGGAAGTATTTT. Translated, it gives CASSEATGKYF.